Sequencing of this T cell receptor (beta chain) was carried out in a study of STAT5B mutations in CD4+ large granular lymphocyte leukemia. This clone showed up just a few times. This was a survey-level run. The authors' processing: Lowest detectable productive clonotype frequency was 2.59 x 10-5. Clones were read by immunoSEQ multiplex PCR, and TCRdb kept only the in-frame ones, dropping some. V and J calls and clone size come straight from that table; D and trimming were deduced from the DNA. The profile shows about 30,000 clones, around 71% of them singletons. The CDR3 runs to 17 residues. The V gene's germline CDR1 is SEHNR and CDR2 FQNEAQ (reference sequence). Trimming stripped 2 bases from V and 0 bases from J, with 16 bases between.

The chain carries TRBV7-9 and TRBJ1-1; D is perhaps TRBD1 (6 bases). Sequences were obtained from CD4+ T cells from blood buffy coats. This clonotype was sampled from a human donor in good health. CDR3 coding DNA: TGTGCCAGCAGCTTACGGGGGGGCACCTTCATGAACACTGAAGCTTTCTTT. Protein product: CASSLRGGTFMNTEAFF.